A few counts support the clone carrying this T cell receptor (beta chain). The sample originates from a study of prognosis after radiotherapy for stage I lung cancer. Study details: In the span from April 2018 to early 2019, stage I non-small cell lung cancer patients were enrolled. Radiotherapy was SBRT in 3 to 5 fractions with a biologically effective dose of at least 100 Gy.

TCR beta CDR3 amplification from genomic DNA was performed by two-round multiplex PCR. Primers (each specific to one TRBV or TRBJ gene) were used in first-round PCR. MiXCR, run by TCRdb on the multiplex PCR reads, gives a single entry per CDR3 protein. Of around 30,000 distinct CDR3 sequences in the sample, 32% are singletons; the top ten hold 30% to 40%. The input for sequencing was PBMCs, taken before or after stereotactic body radiation therapy (not recorded which). The receptor comes from a donor aged 50 or older with non-small cell lung cancer.

The CDR3 loop reads CSASGSGGETQYF. CDR3 nucleotide sequence: TGCAGTGCCTCGGGGAGCGGAGGGGAGACCCAGTACTTC. The gene calls are TRBV20-1 and TRBJ2-5; D is perhaps TRBD2 (6 bases). The CDR3 length is 13 residues. V gave up 6 bases and J gave up 5 bases, with 16 bases separating them. Germline V gene lookup returns CDR1 DFQATT and CDR2 SNEGSKA (reference sequence).